Each of the 20 T cell receptor beta chains below was sequenced from the same sample in a study of blood T cell repertoires in COVID-19. Repertoires were generated with immunoSEQ multiplex PCR, while TCRdb's copy carries only in-frame clones and drops some. In the table there are over 350,000 clones, roughly 85% of which are singletons. The sample was PBMCs or T cells enriched from blood (not recorded which). All receptors come from a young woman with acute COVID-19.

This sequence joins TRBV7-2 and TRBJ1-3; D unresolved. CDR3 length equals 16 residues. CDR1 and CDR2 (germline): SGHTA, FQGNSA. With 1 base removed from V and 0 bases from J, the gap between germline ends came to 10 bases. DNA of the CDR3: TGTGCCAGCAGCTTAGACGGCGGTCGCTCTGGAAACACCATATATTTT. Translation: CASSLDGGRSGNTIYF.

This rearrangement joins TRBV11-2 to TRBJ1-3, with TRBD1 matching 8 bases. With V trimmed by 5 bases and J by 4 bases, 13 bases remained unmatched. CDR1 SGHAT and CDR2 FQNNGV come from the germline V gene. CDR3 length: 17 residues. CDR3 sequence reads: CASSPHLVRDRGNTIYF. CDR3 DNA: TGTGCCAGCAGCCCCCATCTGGTCCGGGACAGGGGAAACACCATATATTTT.

The chain links TRBV4-1 to TRBJ1-6; 9 bases line up with TRBD1. The trim removed 4 bases at V and 7 bases at J, leaving 5 bases unmatched. CDR3 size: 15 residues. Per the germline V gene, CDR1 is MGHRA and CDR2 is YSYEKL. CDR3 sequence (DNA): TGCGCCAGCAGCCTCACAGGGGGCGGAAATTCACCCCTCCACTTT. Translated, it gives CASSLTGGGNSPLHF.

With respect to this clone: The sample has other DNA sequences that encode this CDR3 too. The rearrangement joins TRBV10-3 to TRBJ2-7; 9 bases match TRBD1. CDR1 and CDR2 from the germline V gene are ENHRY and SYGVKD. Trimming removed 6 bases from V and 1 base from J; junction bases left unmatched: 4. CDR3 length: 14 residues. The CDR3 sequence is CAISPGTGSYEQYF. CDR3 nucleotides: TGTGCCATCAGCCCCGGGACAGGGTCCTACGAGCAGTACTTC.

This clone has just a few counts. The chain employs TRBV5-4 and TRBJ2-7; 7 nucleotides line up with TRBD2. The germline V gene encodes CDR1 SGHNT and CDR2 YYREEE (reference sequence). There are 13 residues in the CDR3. Trimming at V came to 5 bases and at J to 4 bases, leaving 6 bases not matched to a gene. The CDR3: CASRTGGIYEQYF. The CDR3 DNA reads TGTGCCAGCAGGACGGGGGGAATTTACGAGCAGTACTTC.

V gene TRBV28 combines with J gene TRBJ2-4; D is unresolved. Trimming pared 4 bases from V and 6 bases from J, leaving 4 bases between. The germline gives CDR1 MDHEN, CDR2 SYDVKM. The length of the CDR3 is 11 residues. This chain's CDR3 is CASSYGNIQYF. The CDR3 DNA is TGTGCCAGCAGTTACGGAAACATTCAGTACTTC.

The chain is built from TRBV9 and TRBJ2-7; the match to TRBD2 covers 10 bases. Germline loops: CDR1 SGDLS, CDR2 YYNGEE. This CDR3 has 15 residues. V shed 2 bases and J 1 base; nucleotides not matched to a gene: 3. The CDR3 DNA is TGTGCCAGCAGCGTTAGCGGGGGGCCATCCTACGAGCAGTACTTC. Protein sequence: CASSVSGGPSYEQYF.

CDR3 bases: TGTGCCAGCAGTCCCGCCACGGGGGGGTACGAGCAGTACTTC. Translating gives CASSPATGGYEQYF. This sequence joins TRBV2 and TRBJ2-7; TRBD2 aligns across 8 bases. Trimming removed 5 bases from V and 4 bases from J; junction bases left unmatched: 7. Germline CDR1 SNHLY, CDR2 FYNNEI. The CDR3 is made up of 14 amino acids.

The V call is TRBV9, the J call TRBJ2-1; D is ambiguous. Trimming pared 2 bases from V and 3 bases from J, leaving 12 bases between. CDR3 length: 15 amino acids. Germline CDR1 SGDLS, CDR2 YYNGEE. CDR3 bases: TGTGCCAGCAGCGTCGACTCCCCGGGCTACAATGAGCAGTTCTTC. It codes for CASSVDSPGYNEQFF.

The V gene is TRBV13, the J gene TRBJ2-7, with D possibly being TRBD1 or TRBD2 (9 bases each). The CDR3 is made up of 18 amino acids. V was clipped by 7 bases and J by 3 bases, with 28 bases between them. Looked up from germline, CDR1 is PRHDT and CDR2 is FYEKMQ (reference sequence). DNA for the CDR3: TGTGCCAGCACCCCTCCGGGACAGGGAGTAGCGGGAGTCTACGAGCAGTACTTC. This gives the protein CASTPPGQGVAGVYEQYF.

The CDR3 DNA follows: TGTGCCAGCAGCTTGGGGACTAGCGCGAACACCGGGGAGCTGTTTTTT. Translating it yields CASSLGTSANTGELFF. V is TRBV5-8 and J is TRBJ2-2; 9 nucleotides line up with TRBD2. Trimming cost V 0 bases and J 0 bases; bases outside gene matches: 0. This CDR3 is 16 amino acids long. Germline CDR1 SGHTS, CDR2 YDEGEE.

The chain has TRBV6-6 and TRBJ1-5; 9 positions match TRBD1. CDR1 is MNHNY, CDR2 SVGAGI, per germline (reference sequence). This CDR3 region has 14 residues. The junction had 4 bases not matched to a gene; V was cut back by 6 bases and J by 4 bases. The CDR3 loop reads CASRPGTGNQPQHF. DNA of the CDR3: TGTGCCAGCAGGCCAGGGACAGGGAATCAGCCCCAGCATTTT.

The chain combines TRBV19 with TRBJ1-5; 7 positions agree with TRBD1. The CDR3 covers 16 residues. Trimming removed 3 bases from V and 4 bases from J; junction bases left unmatched: 9. Germline CDR1 LNHDA, CDR2 SQIVND (reference sequence). CDR3 in amino acids: CASSMDSPRGNQPQHF. The CDR3 nucleotides are TGTGCCAGTAGTATGGACTCTCCCAGGGGGAATCAGCCCCAGCATTTT. Combining the CDR3 with reference TRBV19 and TRBJ1-5 gives the whole variable domain DGGITQSPKYLFRKEGQNVTLSCEQNLNHDAMYWYRQDPGQGLRLIYYSQIVNDFQKGDIAEGYSVSREKKESFPLTVTSAQKNPTAFYLCASSMDSPRGNQPQHFGDGTRLSIL.

V gene TRBV18 combines with J gene TRBJ2-5; 10 positions match TRBD2. The ends lost 3 bases at V and 5 bases at J; junction bases unmatched: 6. In germline, CDR1 is KGHSH, CDR2 LQKENI. The CDR3 length is 15 residues. In nucleotides, the CDR3 is TGTGCCAGCTCACCTAGCGGGAGGAATGGGGAGACCCAGTACTTC. Residues: CASSPSGRNGETQYF.

This clone has only one observation. This chain connects TRBV30 to TRBJ1-2, with D hard to call. Trimming pared 3 bases from V and 0 bases from J, leaving 11 bases between. Germline V gene sequence: CDR1 GTSNPN, CDR2 SVGIG (reference sequence). The CDR3 is 14 residues long. The CDR3 region is CAWRQQNSNYGYTF. The CDR3 bases are TGTGCCTGGAGACAACAGAACTCTAACTATGGCTACACCTTC.

Comment on this clone: Other nucleotide sequences from this sample produce the same CDR3. The genes are TRBV6-4 and TRBJ2-2; a possible D gene is TRBD1 (6 bases). The CDR3 sequence is 14 residues long. V dropped 3 bases and J dropped 1 base, with 6 bases sitting between them. CDR1 and CDR2 from the germline V gene are MRHNA and SNTAGT. CDR3 sequence (DNA): TGTGCCAGCAGTGAGACAGGGAACACCGGGGAGCTGTTTTTT. Translating it yields CASSETGNTGELFF.

This clone was recorded once. V gene TRBV7-2 combines with J gene TRBJ1-1; the match to TRBD1 covers 7 bases. CDR3 length equals 15 residues. In germline, CDR1 is SGHTA, CDR2 FQGNSA. Trimming at V came to 5 bases and at J to 5 bases, leaving 11 bases not matched to a gene. In DNA form, the CDR3 reads TGTGCCAGCAGCAACAGACAGGGAACAACTACTGAAGCTTTCTTT. Protein: CASSNRQGTTTEAFF.

The chain employs TRBV4-1 and TRBJ2-1; 9 bases are a match to TRBD2. CDR1 and CDR2 from the germline V gene are MGHRA and YSYEKL. The CDR3 totals 15 residues. With 4 bases clipped from V and 10 bases from J, the junction kept 11 bases outside the gene matches. The CDR3, as DNA: TGCGCCAGCAGCCCCGGGTTTATAGCGGGGGAAGAGCAGTTCTTC. Translating gives CASSPGFIAGEEQFF.

The gene calls are TRBV18 and TRBJ2-5; D is perhaps TRBD2 (6 bases). Germline V lookup: CDR1 KGHSH, CDR2 LQKENI. CDR3 length equals 15 residues. Deletions cut 3 bases from V and 3 bases from J, with 14 bases between. The CDR3 region has the DNA TGTGCCAGCTCACCCTCCGGGGGTGTTAAAGAGACCCAGTACTTC. Translated, it gives CASSPSGGVKETQYF.

This chain uses TRBV9 with TRBJ2-3, with 8 bases identical to TRBD2. CDR1 SGDLS and CDR2 YYNGEE come from the germline V gene. The CDR3 has 18 residues. V was pared by 0 bases and J by 1 base, with 10 bases of the junction left unmatched. The CDR3 DNA reads TGTGCCAGCAGCGTAGAGAATGGAGCGGGAGTGGGCACAGATACGCAGTATTTT. Its protein product is CASSVENGAGVGTDTQYF.